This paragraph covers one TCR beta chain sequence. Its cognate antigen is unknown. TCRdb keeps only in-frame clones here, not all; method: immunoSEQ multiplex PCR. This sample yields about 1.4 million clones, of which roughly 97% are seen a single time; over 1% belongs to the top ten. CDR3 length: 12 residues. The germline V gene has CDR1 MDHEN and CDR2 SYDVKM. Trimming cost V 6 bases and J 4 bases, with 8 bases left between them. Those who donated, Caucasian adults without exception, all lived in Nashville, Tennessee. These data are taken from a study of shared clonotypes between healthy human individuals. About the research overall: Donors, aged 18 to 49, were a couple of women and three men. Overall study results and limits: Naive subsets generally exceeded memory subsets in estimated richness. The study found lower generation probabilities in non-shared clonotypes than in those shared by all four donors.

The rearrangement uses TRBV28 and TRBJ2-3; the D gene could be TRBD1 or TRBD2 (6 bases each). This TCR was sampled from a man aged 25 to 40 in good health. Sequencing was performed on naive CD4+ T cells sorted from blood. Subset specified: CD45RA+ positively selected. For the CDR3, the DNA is TGTGCCAGCAGAGGGGGGTCAGATACGCAGTATTTT. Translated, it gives CASRGGSDTQYF.